Listed below are T cell receptor beta chains from one sample, sequenced in a study of blood T cell repertoires in COVID-19. The assay was immunoSEQ multiplex PCR, and TCRdb's table has in-frame clones only and misses some. Among about 140,000 clones, around nine tenths were seen once, and the ten largest hold around 4.6%. The sample consisted of peripheral blood. Receptor source: a human donor in a cohort sampled during active COVID-19. Both conserved end residues are part of each CDR3. A D gene is named only where the DNA matches it firmly. For some rows the clone size is stated as once, few or many, or as a class when expanded; others skip it.

TRBJ1-2	-	-	TRBV11-2	CASSLEGRGYFRGYTF	TGTGCCAGCAGCTTAGAGGGCAGGGGCTATTTTCGTGGCTACACCTTC
TRBJ2-7	TRBD2	-	TRBV7-9	CASSFPTSGLADEQYF	TGTGCCAGCAGCTTTCCGACTAGCGGGCTGGCGGACGAGCAGTACTTC
TRBJ2-7	TRBD2	-	TRBV6-1	CASSDWKGLAGRPNSYEQYF	TGTGCCAGCAGTGATTGGAAGGGACTAGCGGGAAGACCCAACTCCTACGAGCAGTACTTC
TRBJ2-6	-	-	TRBV7-3	CASSPQAISGANVLTF	TGTGCCAGCAGCCCGCAAGCAATCTCTGGGGCCAACGTCCTGACTTTC
TRBJ2-1	TRBD2	-	TRBV10-3	CASRLAGADNEQFF	TGTGCCTCGAGACTAGCGGGGGCCGACAATGAGCAGTTCTTC
TRBJ1-2	-	-	TRBV11-3	CASSHGGNYGYTF	TGTGCCAGCAGTCACGGGGGGAACTATGGCTACACCTTC
TRBJ2-1	-	-	TRBV30	CAWSVWSKQKIDEQFF	TGTGCCTGGAGTGTATGGTCCAAGCAAAAAATTGATGAGCAGTTCTTC
TRBJ2-7	TRBD2	-	TRBV25-1	CASSEYLTSGEQYF	TGTGCCAGCAGTGAATATTTAACTAGCGGGGAGCAGTACTTC
TRBJ1-1	-	-	TRBV7-9	CASSLGRTEAFF	TGTGCCAGCAGCTTAGGGAGAACTGAAGCTTTCTTT
TRBJ1-2	-	-	TRBV11-2	CASSLAGVGYTF	TGTGCCAGCAGCTTAGCAGGGGTCGGCTACACCTTC
TRBJ2-6	TRBD1	-	TRBV25-1	CASSVGTGGIAGANVLTF	TGTGCCAGCAGTGTGGGGACAGGGGGCATTGCTGGGGCCAACGTCCTGACTTTC
TRBJ1-4	-	-	TRBV30	CAWTRQDNTEKLFF	TGTGCCTGGACCAGACAGGATAATACTGAAAAACTGTTTTTT
TRBJ2-5	TRBD2	-	TRBV7-2	CASSLSAGGLDGTQYF	TGTGCCAGCAGCTTATCGGCGGGGGGTCTGGATGGGACCCAGTACTTC
TRBJ1-2	-	few	TRBV9	CASSVAPGVFYGYTF	TGTGCCAGCAGCGTAGCCCCAGGGGTGTTCTATGGCTACACCTTC
TRBJ2-3	TRBD2	many	TRBV9	CASSDGLAGHTQYF	TGTGCCAGCAGCGACGGACTAGCGGGTCATACGCAGTATTTT
TRBJ1-1	-	-	TRBV30	CAWSMTGNTEAFF	TGTGCCTGGAGTATGACAGGGAACACTGAAGCTTTCTTT
TRBJ2-7	TRBD1	-	TRBV3-1/TRBV3-2	CASSRGQGWYEQYF	TGTGCCAGCAGCCGGGGACAGGGGTGGTACGAGCAGTACTTC
TRBJ2-5	TRBD1	-	TRBV7-9	CASSPRGRTGGRETQYF	TGTGCCAGCAGCCCTAGAGGGAGGACAGGGGGCCGGGAGACCCAGTACTTC
TRBJ1-5	-	-	TRBV28	CASSPRGGFGQPQHF	TGTGCCAGCAGTCCCAGGGGCGGGTTTGGTCAGCCCCAGCATTTT
TRBJ2-1	-	-	TRBV7-3	CASSHPQGRKNEQFF	TGTGCCAGCAGCCACCCCCAGGGGCGGAAGAATGAGCAGTTCTTC
TRBJ1-2	-	-	TRBV4-3	CASSQVGGSNGYTF	TGCGCCAGCAGCCAAGTTGGGGGGAGCAATGGCTACACCTTC
TRBJ2-3	TRBD2	-	TRBV18	CASSPPPLSSGSVRSTDTQYF	TGTGCCAGCTCACCACCCCCCCTGTCTAGCGGGTCAGTGAGAAGCACAGATACGCAGTATTTT
TRBJ2-3	TRBD2	-	TRBV6-5	CASSGLAGGSDTQYF	TGTGCCAGCAGCGGACTAGCGGGAGGGTCGGATACGCAGTATTTT
TRBJ2-3	TRBD2	-	TRBV11-3	CASSPLGTGGPHTQYF	TGTGCCAGCAGCCCCCTCGGAACGGGAGGGCCACATACGCAGTATTTT